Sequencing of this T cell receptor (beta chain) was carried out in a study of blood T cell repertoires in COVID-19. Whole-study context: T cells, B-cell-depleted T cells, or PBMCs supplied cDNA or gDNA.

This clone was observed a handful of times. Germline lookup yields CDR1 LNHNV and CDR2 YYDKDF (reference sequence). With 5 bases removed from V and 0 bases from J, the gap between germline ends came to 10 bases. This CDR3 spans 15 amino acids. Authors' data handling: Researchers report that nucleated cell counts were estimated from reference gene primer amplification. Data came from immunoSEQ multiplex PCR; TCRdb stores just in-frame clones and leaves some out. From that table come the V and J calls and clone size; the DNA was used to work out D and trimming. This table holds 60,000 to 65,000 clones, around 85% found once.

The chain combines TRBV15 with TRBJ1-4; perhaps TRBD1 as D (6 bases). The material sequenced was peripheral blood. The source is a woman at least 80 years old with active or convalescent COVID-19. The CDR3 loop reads CATSYDRTTNEKLFF. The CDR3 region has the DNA TGTGCCACCAGCTATGACAGGACAACTAATGAAAAACTGTTTTTT.